The text below deals with one TCR beta chain. Which antigen it targets is not known. One base away there is no much larger clone; base qualities are not given. Separate from the roughly 650-subject first cohort, the validation cohort of roughly 120 subjects was the group to which the donors belonged. From its cysteine to its phenylalanine, the CDR3 spans 16 amino acids. Solely the CDR3 DNA is kept, with 48 bases framed from the first base. Trimming costs V 3 bases and J 0 bases, and their ends lie 14 bases apart. In the germline V gene, CDR1 corresponds to SGHAT and CDR2 to FQNNGV. This entry comes from a study of cytomegalovirus exposure and HLA in healthy donors (dated by TCRdb to 2016 to 2017). Concerning the study at large: According to a later analysis, one platform produced both the roughly 130 validation repertoires and the 670 or so repertoires of the first cohort. The study aimed to test whether signatures of past pathogen exposure could be identified by cataloging public T cell receptors. Besides the first cohort of 666 subjects, a separate validation cohort made up of roughly 130 different subjects was used. The study combined high-throughput TCR immunosequencing, statistical association of individual TCRs with disease status, and machine learning to predict cytomegalovirus infection status.

Libraries were constructed by the immunoSEQ multiplex PCR assay. Concerning the study's data processing: A statistical classification framework was developed to diagnose cytomegalovirus status using the catalog of TCR beta chain sequences. What TCRdb holds here is the immuneACCESS table cut down to in-frame rearrangements. Part of the clones is not present; checked against another copy, under half of the missing clones reflect an unresolved V gene, and the others are unexplained. V and J calls and clone size are as listed in that table; D and trimming were resolved from the DNA. Within this sample are 75,000 to 100,000 clones, with approximately 96% of them counted one time only. In total, the top ten clones hold 0.78% of the sample. The paper as a whole reports these results and caveats: In the study, about 150 TCR beta chains were listed as associated with cytomegalovirus. A later analysis had no HLA typing for the validation cohort, so co-occurrence there was scored across all 130 or so repertoires. In both the original and validation cohorts, the classifier was reported to diagnose cytomegalovirus status with high specificity and sensitivity. Across donors, most TCR sequences were observed very rarely, whereas some public TCRs were present in many individuals. Of the cluster scores, approximately 94% were above 0 in a later analysis, which found that TCRs clustered in the first cohort also tended to co-occur in the 95 to 150 validation repertoires. According to the authors, the approach could potentially be generalized to other disease states and immunological phenotypes. In vitro tests confirmed that a few of the cytomegalovirus-associated TCR beta chains recognize cytomegalovirus antigens.

The clonotype comes from a man aged 18 to 29 in good health and CMV-seronegative. Recombination linked TRBV11-2 to TRBJ1-1; TRBD1 could be the D gene, as 6 bases match. Material for sequencing was PBMCs. For the CDR3, the sequence is CASSLARTVMNTEAFF. The DNA sequence reads TGTGCCAGCAGCTTGGCCAGGACAGTTATGAACACTGAAGCTTTCTTT.